The rows below give T cell receptor beta chains drawn from one sample of a study of blood T cells in healthy people across ages. TCRdb re-called the 5' RACE reads through MiXCR, storing one row per CDR3 protein. The data contain 550,000 to 750,000 distinct CDR3 sequences, under 25% of them singletons. The specimen was blood. The origin of the receptors is a man between 65 and 79 years old in good health. Both conserved end residues are part of each CDR3. A D gene is named only where the DNA matches it firmly. Rows may omit the clone size; those that give it use once, few, many or a size class.

J	V	size	D	CDR3	DNA
TRBJ2-1	TRBV28	NA	TRBD2	CASSLGLAETPYNEQFF	TGTGCCAGCAGCCTCGGACTAGCGGAAACCCCCTACAATGAGCAGTTCTTC
TRBJ2-5	TRBV3-1	many	TRBD1	CASSQAEGGWETQYF	TGTGCCAGCAGCCAAGCAGAAGGGGGCTGGGAGACCCAGTACTTC
TRBJ2-5	TRBV20-1	few	TRBD2	CSANPTSSRETQYF	TGCAGTGCTAACCCGACTAGCTCACGAGAGACCCAGTACTTC
TRBJ2-1	TRBV6-4	many	TRBD2	CASSDSGNSYNEQFF	TGTGCCAGCAGTGACAGCGGGAACTCCTACAATGAGCAGTTCTTC
TRBJ1-5	TRBV12-3/TRBV12-4	few	TRBD1	CASNLAGGNTPQHF	TGTGCCAGCAATTTAGCAGGGGGGAATACGCCCCAGCATTTT
TRBJ1-1	TRBV12-3/TRBV12-4	NA	NA	CASTRVNTEAFF	TGTGCCAGCACCAGGGTGAACACTGAAGCTTTCTTT
TRBJ1-2	TRBV4-1	NA	TRBD1	CASSQSMPGQGSGYTF	TGCGCCAGCAGCCAGAGTATGCCGGGACAGGGGAGTGGCTACACCTTC
TRBJ1-3	TRBV9	NA	NA	CASSSPTGDSGNTIYF	TGTGCCAGCAGCTCCCCCACAGGCGACTCTGGAAACACCATATATTTT
TRBJ2-1	TRBV3-1	NA	NA	CASSQYEDNEQFF	TGTGCCAGCAGCCAGTATGAGGACAATGAGCAGTTCTTC
TRBJ2-1	TRBV5-6	NA	TRBD1	CASSRQGASSYNEQFF	TGTGCCAGCAGCCGACAGGGGGCGAGCTCCTACAATGAGCAGTTCTTC
TRBJ1-2	TRBV4-1	few	NA	CASSQGLTVYGYTF	TGCGCCAGCAGCCAAGGACTTACAGTCTATGGCTACACCTTC
TRBJ2-1	TRBV24-1	NA	NA	CATSDLGEQFF	TGTGCCACCAGTGACCTCGGGGAGCAGTTCTTC
TRBJ2-5	TRBV6-5	NA	TRBD2	CSSNPGAGGETQYF	TGTTCCAGCAATCCGGGGGCGGGAGGAGAGACCCAGTACTTC
TRBJ2-5	TRBV20-1	few	NA	CSARDRHQETQYF	TGCAGTGCTAGAGATCGACACCAAGAGACCCAGTACTTC
TRBJ2-5	TRBV10-3	NA	NA	CAISERGETQYF	TGTGCCATCAGTGAACGGGGGGAGACCCAGTACTTC
TRBJ2-1	TRBV3-1	few	TRBD2	CASSQDRTGGRQFF	TGTGCCAGCAGCCAAGACCGGACTGGCGGGAGACAGTTCTTC
TRBJ1-2	TRBV5-1	NA	NA	CASSLAGGKYYGYTF	TGCGCCAGCAGCTTGGCCGGTGGCAAATACTATGGCTACACCTTC
TRBJ1-1	TRBV6-5	NA	NA	CASSRDAEAFF	TGTGCCAGCAGTCGAGATGCTGAAGCTTTCTTT
TRBJ2-7	TRBV5-1	few	NA	CASSPGDELDYEQYF	TGCGCCAGCAGCCCGGGGGACGAGCTTGATTACGAGCAGTACTTC
TRBJ2-2	TRBV28	few	NA	CASSLLEGEAGELFF	TGTGCCAGCAGTTTACTGGAAGGGGAGGCCGGGGAGCTGTTTTTT
TRBJ1-1	TRBV12-3/TRBV12-4	NA	NA	CASSLVSTEAFF	TGTGCCAGCAGTTTAGTGAGCACTGAAGCTTTCTTT
TRBJ2-5	TRBV5-4	NA	NA	CASSSEEGRTQYF	TGTGCCAGCAGCTCGGAGGAGGGCCGGACCCAGTACTTC
TRBJ2-3	TRBV6-2/TRBV6-3	few	TRBD2	CASSYDPGGRRTDTQYF	TGTGCCAGCAGTTACGACCCTGGCGGGAGGAGGACAGATACGCAGTATTTT
TRBJ2-6	TRBV5-1	many	NA	CASSSTSGANVLTF	TGCGCCAGCAGTAGTACGTCTGGGGCCAACGTCCTGACTTTC
TRBJ2-7	TRBV7-2	few	NA	CASSKGRIPSYEQYF	TGTGCCAGCAGCAAGGGGCGGATTCCCTCCTACGAGCAGTACTTC
TRBJ2-3	TRBV29-1	few	NA	CSVEDQGWMGTDTQYF	TGCAGCGTTGAAGATCAGGGTTGGATGGGCACAGATACGCAGTATTTT
TRBJ2-7	TRBV6-2/TRBV6-3	NA	NA	CASSSLDNSYEQYF	TGTGCCAGCAGTTCTCTAGACAACTCCTACGAGCAGTACTTC
TRBJ2-7	TRBV7-9	NA	NA	CASSSRVSYEQYF	TGTGCCAGCAGCTCCCGGGTCTCCTACGAGCAGTACTTC
TRBJ2-1	TRBV28	NA	TRBD2	CASRRTSSYNEQFF	TGTGCCAGCAGAAGGACTAGTTCCTACAATGAGCAGTTCTTC
TRBJ1-5	TRBV12-3/TRBV12-4	many	NA	CASRGQGSNQPQHF	TGTGCCAGCAGGGGGCAGGGTAGCAATCAGCCCCAGCATTTT
TRBJ2-3	TRBV7-2	NA	NA	CASSLQVTDTQYF	TGTGCCAGCAGCTTACAAGTTACGGATACGCAGTATTTT
TRBJ1-4	TRBV6-1	few	NA	CASSEYRGLDEKLFF	TGTGCCAGCAGTGAATATCGGGGCCTTGATGAAAAACTGTTTTTT
TRBJ2-5	TRBV6-2/TRBV6-3	NA	TRBD2	CASTIGLARLWETQYF	TGTGCCAGCACCATCGGACTAGCACGACTATGGGAGACCCAGTACTTC
TRBJ2-7	TRBV30	NA	TRBD1	CAWRLQGGSYEQYF	TGTGCCTGGAGGTTACAGGGGGGATCCTACGAGCAGTACTTC
TRBJ2-3	TRBV10-3	NA	TRBD2	CAISETGTSGRDTQYF	TGTGCCATCAGTGAGACAGGGACTAGCGGGAGAGATACGCAGTATTTT
TRBJ2-1	TRBV20-1	NA	NA	CSARGSGASYNEQFF	TGCAGTGCTAGGGGGTCGGGAGCCTCCTACAATGAGCAGTTCTTC
TRBJ2-5	TRBV20-1	NA	NA	CSARGAGETQYF	TGCAGTGCTAGAGGGGCTGGAGAGACCCAGTACTTC
TRBJ1-1	TRBV12-3/TRBV12-4	NA	NA	CASSFKALGIFAEAFF	TGTGCCAGCAGTTTTAAAGCTTTGGGAATTTTCGCTGAAGCTTTCTTT
TRBJ2-2	TRBV7-3	NA	TRBD2	CASSISGTDTGELFF	TGTGCCAGCAGCATCAGCGGGACCGACACCGGGGAGCTGTTTTTT
TRBJ1-4	TRBV6-1	few	NA	CASSTLPGPGGNEKLFF	TGTGCCAGCAGTACCCTTCCGGGGCCGGGTGGTAATGAAAAACTGTTTTTT
TRBJ2-5	TRBV5-1	many	NA	CASSRTGRGETQYF	TGCGCCAGCAGCAGAACAGGGAGAGGAGAGACCCAGTACTTC
TRBJ2-5	TRBV28	NA	TRBD2	CASSYSGRSETQYF	TGTGCCAGCAGTTATAGCGGGAGGTCGGAGACCCAGTACTTC
TRBJ1-6	TRBV5-1	few	TRBD1	CASSEGQFRNSPLHF	TGCGCCAGCAGCGAGGGACAGTTCCGTAATTCACCCCTCCACTTT
TRBJ2-4	TRBV7-8	NA	NA	CASSTDSLLAKNIQYF	TGTGCCAGCAGCACAGACAGCCTGTTAGCCAAAAACATTCAGTACTTC
TRBJ2-7	TRBV12-3/TRBV12-4	NA	TRBD1	CASSQQTGVYEQYF	TGTGCCAGCAGCCAACAGACAGGGGTCTACGAGCAGTACTTC
TRBJ2-7	TRBV9	NA	TRBD2	CASSVAREEVPYEQYF	TGTGCCAGCAGCGTAGCTCGGGAGGAGGTGCCCTACGAGCAGTACTTC
TRBJ1-5	TRBV5-6	few	NA	CASSTRFGNQPQHF	TGTGCCAGCAGCACCCGATTCGGCAATCAGCCCCAGCATTTT
TRBJ2-7	TRBV7-2	few	NA	CASSQIQGGSSHYEQYF	TGTGCCAGCAGCCAAATTCAGGGGGGTAGCTCCCATTACGAGCAGTACTTC
TRBJ2-1	TRBV20-1	few	TRBD2	CSASLSGSPAYNEQFF	TGCAGTGCTAGCCTTAGCGGGAGTCCCGCCTACAATGAGCAGTTCTTC
TRBJ2-7	TRBV3-1	NA	TRBD2	CASSQEAGVAGSPYEQYF	TGTGCCAGCAGCCAAGAGGCGGGGGTTGCGGGATCCCCCTACGAGCAGTACTTC
TRBJ1-5	TRBV6-2/TRBV6-3	NA	NA	CASSHLGTGGPQHF	TGTGCCAGCAGCCACCTCGGTACAGGAGGCCCACAGCATTTT
TRBJ2-1	TRBV6-4	few	NA	CASSKEAASYNEQFF	TGTGCCAGCAGCAAGGAGGCGGCCTCCTACAATGAGCAGTTCTTC
TRBJ2-7	TRBV28	NA	TRBD2	CASSSPRLLAEASYEQYF	TGTGCCAGCAGTTCCCCGAGACTACTAGCGGAGGCCTCCTACGAGCAGTACTTC
TRBJ2-2	TRBV7-9	few	NA	CASSLADRVTGELFF	TGTGCCAGCAGCTTAGCCGACAGAGTCACCGGGGAGCTGTTTTTT
TRBJ2-1	TRBV20-1	NA	NA	CSAGWRGPYNEQFF	TGCAGTGCTGGGTGGCGGGGGCCCTACAATGAGCAGTTCTTC
TRBJ2-3	TRBV12-3/TRBV12-4	NA	NA	CASSGPNTDTQYF	TGTGCCAGCAGCGGCCCCAACACAGATACGCAGTATTTT
TRBJ2-7	TRBV20-1	NA	NA	CSAPWSQGKYF	TGCAGTGCTCCCTGGTCCCAGGGAAAGTACTTC
TRBJ2-5	TRBV5-1	few	NA	CASSTGATASQETQYF	TGCGCCAGCTCAACGGGAGCCACAGCGTCACAAGAGACCCAGTACTTC
TRBJ2-1	TRBV4-2	NA	NA	CASSQDANNEQFF	TGTGCCAGCAGCCAAGACGCAAACAATGAGCAGTTCTTC
TRBJ2-1	TRBV20-1	NA	NA	CSAIMGGRSYNEQFF	TGCAGTGCGATCATGGGGGGCCGGTCCTACAATGAGCAGTTCTTC